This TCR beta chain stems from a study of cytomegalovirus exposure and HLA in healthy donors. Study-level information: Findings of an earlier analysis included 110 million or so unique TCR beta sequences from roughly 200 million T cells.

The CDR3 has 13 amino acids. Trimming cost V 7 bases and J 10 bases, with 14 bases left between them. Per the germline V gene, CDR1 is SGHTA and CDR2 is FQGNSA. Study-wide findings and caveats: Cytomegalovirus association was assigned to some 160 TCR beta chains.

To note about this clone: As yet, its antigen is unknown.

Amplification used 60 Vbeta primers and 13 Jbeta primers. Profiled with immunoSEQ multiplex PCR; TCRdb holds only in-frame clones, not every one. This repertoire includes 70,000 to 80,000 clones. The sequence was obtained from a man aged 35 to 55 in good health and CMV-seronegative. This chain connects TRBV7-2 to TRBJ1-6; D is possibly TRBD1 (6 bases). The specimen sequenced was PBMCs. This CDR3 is CASTNRAYSPLHF. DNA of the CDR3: TGTGCCAGCACCAACAGGGCCTACTCACCCCTCCACTTT.